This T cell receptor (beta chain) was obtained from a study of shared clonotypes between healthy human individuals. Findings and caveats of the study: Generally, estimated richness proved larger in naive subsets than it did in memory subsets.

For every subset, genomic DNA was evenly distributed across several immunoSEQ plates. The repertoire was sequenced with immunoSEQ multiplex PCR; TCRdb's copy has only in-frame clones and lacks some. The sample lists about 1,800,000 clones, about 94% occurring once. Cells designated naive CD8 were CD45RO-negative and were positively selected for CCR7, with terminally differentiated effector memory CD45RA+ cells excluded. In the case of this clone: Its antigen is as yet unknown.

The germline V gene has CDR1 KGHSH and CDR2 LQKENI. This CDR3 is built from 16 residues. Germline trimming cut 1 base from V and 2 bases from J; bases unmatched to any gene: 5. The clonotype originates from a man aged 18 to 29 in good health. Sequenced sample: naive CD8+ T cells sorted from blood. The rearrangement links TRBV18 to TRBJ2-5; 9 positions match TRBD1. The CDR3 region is CASSPLWTGEQETQYF. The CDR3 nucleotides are TGTGCCAGCTCACCACTATGGACAGGGGAACAAGAGACCCAGTACTTC. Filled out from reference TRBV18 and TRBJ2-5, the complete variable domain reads NAGVMQNPRHLVRRRGQEARLRCSPMKGHSHVYWYRQLPEEGLKFMVYLQKENIIDESGMPKERFSAEFPKEGPSILRIQQVVRGDSAAYFCASSPLWTGEQETQYFGPGTRLLVL.